Listed here is a single TCR beta chain. Its target is unknown. Germline loops: CDR1 SGDLS, CDR2 YYNGEE. The CDR3 extends over 14 amino acids. This entry belongs to a study of cytomegalovirus exposure and HLA in healthy donors. Findings and limits, study-wide: An analysis was carried out at a later point. It showed that HLA-associated TCR beta chains were more clonally expanded than equally common non-associated chains. Association of 16,951 TCR beta sequences with HLA alleles was found at 0.05 false discovery rate in a later analysis.

Primers included in the PCR were 60 Vbeta and 13 Jbeta primers. In the authors' workflow: Unique TCR beta chains numbered 80 million to 95 million in a later analysis, with around 10 million shared. Assay: immunoSEQ multiplex PCR; the TCRdb copy retains only in-frame clones and omits some. For V, J and clone size, that table is used; D and trimming come from the DNA. The table records 140,000 to 150,000 clones, just under 85% of them present only once. Sequenced material: PBMCs. The J gene is TRBJ2-5, the V gene TRBV9; D is unresolved. Near its end, the DNA agrees better with TRBJ2-7, so the J call may be wrong. The TCR comes from a woman aged 60-75 years in good health and CMV-seropositive. Here the CDR3 reads CASSVGVFPYEQYF. In DNA, the CDR3 is TGTGCCAGCAGCGTAGGAGTCTTTCCCTACGAGCAGTACTTC.